The sequence of this TCR beta chain was determined in a study of CD8+CD57+ T cells in acquired aplastic anemia. About the research overall: Sorted CD4+ and CD8+ cells gave an average of roughly 3.3 ug of DNA.

It was genomic DNA that served as the template for profiling TCR beta VDJ and CDR3. TCRdb processed the reads anew with MiXCR; each CDR3 protein has one entry. The sample lists about 40,000 distinct CDR3 sequences, roughly 63% occurring once. Only patients with CD8+CD57+ cell expansion on flow cytometry were chosen for sequencing. Patients, without exception, had severe acquired aplastic anemia. The CDR3 extends over 13 amino acids. V shed 2 bases and J shed 5 bases, with 7 bases lying between them. Germline CDR1 reads SNHLY; CDR2 reads FYNNEI. The sequence was obtained from a human donor with aplastic anemia. Sequencing input: sorted CD4+, CD8+, or CD8+CD57+ T cells (not recorded which) from PBMCs. V usage is TRBV2 and J usage is TRBJ1-5; perhaps TRBD1 as D (5 bases). This chain's CDR3 is CASSERGHQPQHF. CDR3 DNA sequence: TGTGCCAGCAGTGAAAGGGGACATCAGCCCCAGCATTTT.